One sample yielded the 32 T cell receptor beta chains listed below, sequenced in a study of CD8 T cells in ankylosing spondylitis. One entry per CDR3 protein, called by TCRdb with MiXCR from the 5' RACE reads. The data hold 150,000 to 200,000 distinct CDR3 sequences, with roughly 18% observed a single time. The sequenced sample consisted of blood, either unsorted or a sorted T cell fraction (not recorded which). Receptors originate from a male donor between 5 and 29 years old with ankylosing spondylitis or in good health (not recorded which).

The rearrangement uses TRBV2 and TRBJ2-1, with D unresolved. The CDR3 covers 13 residues. Between the trimmed V and J ends, which lost 5 bases and 8 bases, there was a span of 13 bases. Germline CDR1 is SNHLY and CDR2 is FYNNEI. CDR3 residues: CASSPYSEDEQFF. The CDR3 nucleotides are TGTGCCAGCAGTCCTTATTCCGAGGATGAGCAGTTCTTC.

The table lists this clonotype with many counts. V is TRBV20-1 and J is TRBJ1-2; possible D gene TRBD1, 5 bases. This CDR3 comprises 14 residues. CDR1 and CDR2 (germline): DFQATT, SNEGSKA (reference sequence). V was trimmed by 4 bases and J by 1 base, leaving 13 bases between them. The CDR3 reads CSAIRQTLNYGYTF. As DNA, the CDR3 is TGCAGTGCTATTCGACAGACCCTTAACTATGGCTACACCTTC.

This clonotype was seen a handful of times. This chain links TRBV2 with TRBJ2-1; 10 bases are a match to TRBD2. The CDR3 is made up of 15 amino acids. Germline-derived CDR1 and CDR2 are SNHLY and FYNNEI. V shed 1 base, J shed 8 bases, and the junction held 5 bases outside the gene matches. DNA for the CDR3: TGTGCCAGCAGTGAAGGTAGCGGGAGGTTCGATGAGCAGTTCTTC. The encoded protein is CASSEGSGRFDEQFF.

There are many counts of this clonotype. V is TRBV20-1 and J is TRBJ2-1; the D is unclear. V lost 5 bases and J 0 bases, leaving 14 bases between the germline ends. The CDR3 extends over 15 amino acids. CDR1 DFQATT and CDR2 SNEGSKA come from the germline V gene (reference sequence). Here the CDR3 reads CSAPPIVGSYNEQFF. The CDR3 DNA reads as TGCAGTGCTCCCCCTATTGTAGGCTCCTACAATGAGCAGTTCTTC.

The table lists this clonotype with many counts. This sequence joins TRBV7-8 and TRBJ2-4; D might be TRBD2 (5 bases). Germline CDR1 is SGHVS and CDR2 is FQNEAQ. V dropped 2 bases and J dropped 3 bases, with 14 bases sitting between them. This CDR3 has 16 residues. The CDR3 region has the DNA TGTGCCAGCAGCTTACCGGAACTAGGCAACAAAAACATTCAGTACTTC. Translated: CASSLPELGNKNIQYF.

The V gene is TRBV10-1, the J gene TRBJ2-2; D is unclear. Trimming left V 0 bases short and J 6 bases short, with 5 bases between. The CDR3 is 13 amino acids. The germline CDR1 and CDR2 sequences are WNHNN and SYGVQD (reference sequence). The CDR3 nucleotides are TGCGCCAGCAGTGAGTCTGGGGCCGGGGAGCTGTTTTTT. Its translation is CASSESGAGELFF.

This clonotype was seen ten or more times. The V call is TRBV27, the J call TRBJ2-1; 15 bases agree with TRBD2. CDR3 length equals 15 residues. Germline V gives CDR1 MNHEY, CDR2 SMNVEV (reference sequence). V lost 3 bases to trimming and J lost 7 bases; unmatched junction nucleotides: 1. In nucleotides, the CDR3 is TGTGCCAGCAGTTTGGGGACTAGCGGGGGGAATGAGCAGTTCTTC. It translates to CASSLGTSGGNEQFF.

This clonotype was found a few times. The J gene is TRBJ1-2, the V gene TRBV2, with no clear D. The germline V gene has CDR1 SNHLY and CDR2 FYNNEI. The CDR3 sequence is 13 residues long. V gave up 11 bases and J gave up 0 bases, with 13 bases separating them. CDR3 in DNA: TGTGCCCGAATAGAACCAGCTAACTATGGCTACACCTTC. Translating gives CARIEPANYGYTF.

This clonotype was counted ten times or more. The chain employs TRBV12-3 or TRBV12-4 and TRBJ2-3; D is uncertain. The V and J ends lost 2 bases and 3 bases respectively, with 12 bases between them. CDR3 size: 15 residues. CDR3 sequence: CASSLPFRRTDTQYF. CDR3 nucleotide sequence: TGTGCCAGCAGTTTACCCTTTCGCAGGACAGATACGCAGTATTTT.

This clonotype was counted ten times or more. This rearrangement joins TRBV18 to TRBJ2-3; unclear D gene. Trimming took off 8 bases at V and 6 bases at J, with 12 bases between the two ends. CDR1 and CDR2 (germline): KGHSH, LQKENI. This CDR3 spans 12 amino acids. CDR3 residues: CASSPSTDTQYF. The CDR3 bases are TGTGCCAGCAGTCCGAGTACCGATACGCAGTATTTT.

This clonotype was detected ten times or more. The chain uses TRBV6-2 or TRBV6-3 and TRBJ2-7; D may match TRBD1 or TRBD2 (5 bases each). From germline, CDR1 is MNHEY and CDR2 SVGEGT. Deletions cut 7 bases from V and 2 bases from J, with 15 bases between. The CDR3 totals 14 residues. CDR3 in DNA: TGTGCCAGCAACCCCGGGATGGGGGCCTACGAGCAGTACTTC. This translates into CASNPGMGAYEQYF.

This clonotype was counted many times. V gene TRBV9 combines with J gene TRBJ2-1; no firm D call. This CDR3 is 13 amino acids long. Trimming took off 4 bases at V and 0 bases at J, with 5 bases between the two ends. Germline V gives CDR1 SGDLS, CDR2 YYNGEE. CDR3 coding DNA: TGTGCCAGCAGCCCCCACTCCTACAATGAGCAGTTCTTC. Translation: CASSPHSYNEQFF.

The table lists this clonotype with many counts. The chain has TRBV3-1 and TRBJ1-1; D unresolved. The length of the CDR3 is 14 residues. Germline V gives CDR1 LGHDT, CDR2 YNNKEL (reference sequence). The V end was cut by 4 bases, the J end by 1 base, with 10 bases between. In DNA form, the CDR3 reads TGTGCCAGCAGCCGGAGGGCGCCGAACACTGAAGCTTTCTTT. It codes for CASSRRAPNTEAFF.

This clonotype was observed at least ten times. The V and J genes are TRBV2 and TRBJ2-7; a weak D match, TRBD2 (5 bases). The CDR3 is made up of 14 amino acids. V was trimmed by 5 bases and J by 1 base, leaving 12 bases between them. The germline V gene has CDR1 SNHLY and CDR2 FYNNEI. DNA of the CDR3: TGTGCCAGCAGTCCTCTGGGCGGGTCCTACGAGCAGTACTTC. Protein: CASSPLGGSYEQYF.

This clonotype has only a few counts. The J gene is TRBJ2-1, the V gene TRBV27; TRBD2 matches 8 bases. J was trimmed by 10 bases and V by 5 bases; bases with no gene match: 4. Germline CDR1 and CDR2: MNHEY and SMNVEV (reference sequence). The CDR3 has 12 amino acids. Written as DNA, the CDR3 is TGTGCCAGCAGTGCAGCGGGAGTCGAGCAGTTCTTC. As protein: CASSAAGVEQFF.

This clonotype came up many times. The gene calls are TRBV5-1 and TRBJ2-4, with 12 bases that match TRBD1. The CDR3 totals 16 residues. Germline lookup yields CDR1 SGHRS and CDR2 YFSETQ. V shed 4 bases and J 7 bases; nucleotides not matched to a gene: 9. The CDR3 protein is CASSPGQGAISNIQYF. Here the CDR3 DNA reads TGCGCCAGCAGCCCGGGACAGGGGGCGATCTCGAACATTCAGTACTTC.

This clonotype occurred many times. The chain combines TRBV5-1 with TRBJ2-2; D call uncertain. Germline V CDR1 and CDR2: SGHRS, YFSETQ. The V and J ends lost 4 bases and 2 bases respectively, with 12 bases between them. CDR3 length equals 15 residues. The CDR3 here is CASSKDGHNTGELFF. The DNA for the CDR3 is TGCGCCAGCAGCAAGGATGGGCATAACACCGGGGAGCTGTTTTTT. Full variable domain (rest looked up from reference TRBV5-1 and TRBJ2-2): KAGVTQTPRYLIKTRGQQVTLSCSPISGHRSVSWYQQTPGQGLQFLFEYFSETQRNKGNFPGRFSGRQFSNSRSEMNVSTLELGDSALYLCASSKDGHNTGELFFGEGSRLTVL.

This clonotype showed up many times. The chain recombines TRBV7-3 with TRBJ2-3, with TRBD2 identical over 8 bases. CDR1 is SGHTA, CDR2 FQGTGA, per germline. V gave up 5 bases and J gave up 5 bases; unmatched junction bases: 3. This CDR3 is 13 amino acids long. The DNA for the CDR3 is TGTGCCAGCAGCCGGGGGGGCCAAGATACGCAGTATTTT. Its translation is CASSRGGQDTQYF.

The rearrangement links TRBV2 to TRBJ1-5; 7 positions agree with TRBD1. Germline-derived CDR1 and CDR2 are SNHLY and FYNNEI. Unmatched junction bases numbered 5, after V lost 7 bases and J lost 2 bases. This CDR3 has 14 amino acids. CDR3 sequence (DNA): TGTGCCAGCAATACAGGGGCCCGCAATCAGCCCCAGCATTTT. This gives the protein CASNTGARNQPQHF.

The chain couples TRBV7-6 to TRBJ2-7; 11 bases match TRBD1. From germline, CDR1 is SGHVS and CDR2 FNYEAQ. V gave up 5 bases and J gave up 6 bases; unmatched junction bases: 9. This CDR3 contains 15 residues. The CDR3 loop reads CASSLTGQGALEQYV. CDR3 in DNA: TGTGCCAGCAGCCTAACCGGACAGGGGGCCCTCGAGCAGTACGTC.

This clonotype was found many times. The gene calls are TRBV20-1 and TRBJ2-1; 9 nucleotides align to TRBD1. J was trimmed by 7 bases and V by 5 bases; bases with no gene match: 6. Germline assignment: CDR1 DFQATT and CDR2 SNEGSKA (reference sequence). This CDR3 comprises 13 residues. CDR3 region: CSAGTGFRNEQFF. CDR3 DNA sequence: TGCAGTGCTGGGACAGGGTTTCGGAATGAGCAGTTCTTC.

This clonotype was counted many times. The gene calls are TRBV6-2 or TRBV6-3 and TRBJ1-5; TRBD1 matches 7 bases. This CDR3 spans 16 amino acids. Germline loops: CDR1 MNHEY, CDR2 SVGEGT. The V gene end was trimmed by 5 bases and the J gene end by 4 bases; junction bases not matched to a gene: 11. CDR3 coding DNA: TGTGCCAGCAGTGGGGCGATGGGACAGAAGAATCAGCCCCAGCATTTT. Translating gives CASSGAMGQKNQPQHF.

This clonotype has ten or more counts. The chain uses TRBV28 and TRBJ1-2, with a weak D call TRBD1 (6 bases). The germline CDR1 and CDR2 sequences are MDHEN and SYDVKM. Trimming shortened V by 6 bases and J by 4 bases, and 12 bases separated the two germline ends. This CDR3 has 13 amino acids. This CDR3 reads CASSTRGGYGYTF. The CDR3 DNA reads as TGTGCCAGCAGCACCAGGGGTGGCTATGGCTACACCTTC.

There are a few counts of this clonotype. The rearrangement uses TRBV28 and TRBJ1-5, with 9 bases lining up with TRBD1. Germline trimming cut 8 bases from V and 6 bases from J; bases unmatched to any gene: 2. The CDR3 is made up of 12 amino acids. From germline, CDR1 is MDHEN and CDR2 SYDVKM. The DNA of the CDR3 is TGTGCCAGCGGGGACAGGGTTCAGCCCCAGCATTTT. It codes for CASGDRVQPQHF.

This clonotype was seen many times. This chain uses TRBV12-3 or TRBV12-4 with TRBJ2-2; the match to TRBD2 covers 8 bases. The V and J ends lost 6 bases and 5 bases, in that order; junction bases with no gene match: 5. The CDR3 totals 14 residues. Here the CDR3 reads CASRGLVRTGELFF. The DNA of the CDR3 is TGTGCCAGCAGGGGACTAGTTAGGACCGGGGAGCTGTTTTTT.

This clonotype came up many times. This sequence joins TRBV12-3 or TRBV12-4 and TRBJ2-1; the D is unclear. Trimming removed 5 bases at V and 7 bases at J, with 18 bases between. The CDR3 covers 15 residues. CDR3 residues: CASSPSARKNNEQFF. Written as DNA, the CDR3 is TGTGCCAGCAGTCCTTCGGCCCGAAAAAATAATGAGCAGTTCTTC.

This clonotype was found many times. The chain uses TRBV30 and TRBJ2-3, with D perhaps TRBD2 (7 bases). The CDR3 runs to 13 residues. The V end was cut by 4 bases, the J end by 5 bases, with 13 bases between. Germline V gives CDR1 GTSNPN, CDR2 SVGIG (reference sequence). The CDR3 DNA sequence: TGTGCCTGGACTAGCGGAGGGGGAGATACGCAGTATTTT. It yields the protein CAWTSGGGDTQYF.

This chain connects TRBV7-9 to TRBJ2-1; 7 bases line up with TRBD2. The CDR3 totals 18 residues. Germline V gene lookup returns CDR1 SEHNR and CDR2 FQNEAQ (reference sequence). Trimming at V came to 5 bases and at J to 6 bases, leaving 19 bases not matched to a gene. The CDR3 is CASSPKRDRGTALNEQFF. The CDR3, as DNA: TGTGCCAGCAGCCCGAAGCGGGACCGGGGTACGGCTCTCAATGAGCAGTTCTTC.

The sample holds a few counts of this clonotype. CDR3 residues: CATLDSAGANVLTF. CDR3 bases: TGTGCCACGCTGGACTCGGCCGGGGCCAACGTCCTGACTTTC. The genes are TRBV6-1 and TRBJ2-6, with D maybe TRBD2 (5 bases). The V end lost 10 bases, the J end lost 4 bases, and 14 bases lay between the germline ends. The CDR3 sequence is 14 residues long. Germline values: CDR1 MNHNS, CDR2 SASEGT.

This chain joins TRBV20-1 and TRBJ2-7; D is unresolved. CDR3 length: 16 residues. Trimming removed 0 bases at V and 0 bases at J, with 15 bases between. CDR1 and CDR2 from the germline V gene are DFQATT and SNEGSKA (reference sequence). This CDR3 reads CSARDLRTLRSYEQYF. DNA for the CDR3: TGCAGTGCTAGAGATCTTAGAACTCTCCGCTCCTACGAGCAGTACTTC.

This clonotype was counted at least ten times. The chain uses TRBV28 and TRBJ2-5; possibly TRBD1 or TRBD2 for D (5 bases each). The CDR3 spans 15 residues. Trimming cost V 2 bases and J 5 bases, with 15 bases left between them. Germline loops: CDR1 MDHEN, CDR2 SYDVKM. CDR3 amino acids: CASSLEGDGVETQYF. CDR3 coding DNA: TGTGCCAGCAGTTTAGAAGGGGACGGGGTGGAGACCCAGTACTTC.

This clonotype has a count of ten or more. The rearrangement uses TRBV11-2 and TRBJ2-5; 7 bases align to TRBD1. Germline values: CDR1 SGHAT, CDR2 FQNNGV. Trimming cost V 5 bases and J 5 bases; bases outside gene matches: 2. The CDR3 covers 12 residues. CDR3 in amino acids: CASSLDRETQYF. The CDR3 bases are TGTGCCAGCAGCCTGGACAGGGAGACCCAGTACTTC.